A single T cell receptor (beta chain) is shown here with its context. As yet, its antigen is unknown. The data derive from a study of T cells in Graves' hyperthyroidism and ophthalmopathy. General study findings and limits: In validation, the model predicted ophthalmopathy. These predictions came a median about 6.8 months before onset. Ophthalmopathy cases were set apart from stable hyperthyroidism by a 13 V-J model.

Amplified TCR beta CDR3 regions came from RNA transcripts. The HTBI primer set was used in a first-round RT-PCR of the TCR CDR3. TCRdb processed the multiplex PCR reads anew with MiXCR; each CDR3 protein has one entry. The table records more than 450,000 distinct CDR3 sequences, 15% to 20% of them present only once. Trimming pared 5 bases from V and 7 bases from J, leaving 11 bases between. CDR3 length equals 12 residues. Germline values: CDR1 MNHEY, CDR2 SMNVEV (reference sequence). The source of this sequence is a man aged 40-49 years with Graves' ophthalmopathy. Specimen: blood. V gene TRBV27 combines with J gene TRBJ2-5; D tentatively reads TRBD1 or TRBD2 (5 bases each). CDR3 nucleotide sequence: TGTGCCAGCAGTGGGACGACGGGGACCCAGTACTTC. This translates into CASSGTTGTQYF.